Included here is one TCR beta chain sequence, with context. As yet, its antigen is unknown. Primers used in a second PCR of roughly 7 to 12 cycles were a sample-barcoded 5' primer and a J-beta primer mix. TCRdb redid the calling of the 5' RACE reads with MiXCR, one entry per CDR3 protein. Counted here are 1.4 million to 1.5 million distinct CDR3 sequences, around two fifths occurring once; the ten biggest clones make up 6.5% to 10%. This specimen belongs to a study of blood T cells in healthy people across ages. Findings and limits, study-wide: Naive CD4+ cell counts and diversity both ran higher in long-lived than in aged donors.

Peripheral blood, roughly 9.3 milliliters per donor, was collected. PBMCs were isolated at a quantity of at least 7 million per sample. This receptor was obtained from a woman aged 18-29 years in good health. The sequenced sample consisted of blood.

This chain's CDR3 is CASSIGGEKTQYF. CDR3 sequence (DNA): TGTGCCAGCAGCATTGGAGGGGAAAAGACCCAGTACTTC. The chain carries TRBV21-1 and TRBJ2-5; the table's D call, TRBD2, has no DNA check behind it. TRBV21-1 counts as a pseudogene. The CDR3 sequence is 13 residues long.